The clone carrying this T cell receptor beta chain came up a few times. Which cohort a participant joined came from the clinical history participants gave. Methods used by the authors: Estimation of nucleated cell counts relied on the amplification of reference gene primers. Libraries were prepared by immunoSEQ multiplex PCR; TCRdb keeps only in-frame clonotypes and omits some of them. The V and J calls and clone size are taken from that table; D and trimming were inferred from the DNA. Here the sample spans about 310,000 clones, about nine tenths being singletons. These data come from a study of blood T cell repertoires in COVID-19. The V end was cut by 3 bases, the J end by 4 bases, with 7 bases between. Germline V CDR1 and CDR2: LNHDA, SQIVND (reference sequence). The CDR3 spans 13 residues.

The receptor's source is a woman aged 40 to 55 who had recovered from COVID-19. Sample: PBMCs or T cells enriched from blood (not recorded which). The genes are TRBV19 and TRBJ1-5; D unresolved. The CDR3 DNA sequence: TGTGCCAGTAGTATGCGGGAAAATCAGCCCCAGCATTTT. Translated, it gives CASSMRENQPQHF.